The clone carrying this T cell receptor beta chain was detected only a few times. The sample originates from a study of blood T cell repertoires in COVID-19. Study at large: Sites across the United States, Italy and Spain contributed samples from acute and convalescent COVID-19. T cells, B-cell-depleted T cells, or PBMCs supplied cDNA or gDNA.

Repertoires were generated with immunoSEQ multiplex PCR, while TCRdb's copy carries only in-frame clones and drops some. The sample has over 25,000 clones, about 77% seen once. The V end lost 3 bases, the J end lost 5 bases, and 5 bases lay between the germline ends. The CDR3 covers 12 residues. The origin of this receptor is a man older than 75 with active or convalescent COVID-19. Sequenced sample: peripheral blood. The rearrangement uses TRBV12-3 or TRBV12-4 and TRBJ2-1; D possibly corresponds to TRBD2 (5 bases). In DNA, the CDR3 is TGTGCCAGCAGTTTGGAGGACAATGAGCAGTTCTTC. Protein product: CASSLEDNEQFF.